This T cell receptor (beta chain) derives from a study of T cells in Graves' hyperthyroidism and ophthalmopathy. Study-wide results and limits: With a median lead of approximately six months before onset, the model predicted ophthalmopathy. Most thyroid-expanded clonotypes above 0.001 were also found in blood. From stable hyperthyroidism, ophthalmopathy was set apart by a 13 V-J model.

Over 9 ml of fresh peripheral blood supplied the PBMCs. Regions amplified from RNA transcripts were the TCR beta CDR3 regions. In the first-round RT-PCR of the TCR CDR3, the HTBI primer set was used. MiXCR was run by TCRdb on the multiplex PCR reads, yielding one entry per CDR3 protein. In the table there are approximately 590,000 distinct CDR3 sequences, 15% to 19% of which are singletons. The CDR3 spans 15 residues. V lost 4 bases to trimming and J lost 1 base, with 10 bases between them. Germline loops: CDR1 SGHVS, CDR2 FNYEAQ. This clonotype was recorded at least ten times. Its antigen remains unknown.

Sequencing used blood. The TCR originated in a woman in her twenties or thirties with Graves' hyperthyroidism. V usage is TRBV7-6 and J usage is TRBJ2-2; no firm D call. The CDR3 bases are TGTGCCAGCAGCTCACGGGCCCTGAACACCGGGGAGCTGTTTTTT. It specifies CASSSRALNTGELFF.